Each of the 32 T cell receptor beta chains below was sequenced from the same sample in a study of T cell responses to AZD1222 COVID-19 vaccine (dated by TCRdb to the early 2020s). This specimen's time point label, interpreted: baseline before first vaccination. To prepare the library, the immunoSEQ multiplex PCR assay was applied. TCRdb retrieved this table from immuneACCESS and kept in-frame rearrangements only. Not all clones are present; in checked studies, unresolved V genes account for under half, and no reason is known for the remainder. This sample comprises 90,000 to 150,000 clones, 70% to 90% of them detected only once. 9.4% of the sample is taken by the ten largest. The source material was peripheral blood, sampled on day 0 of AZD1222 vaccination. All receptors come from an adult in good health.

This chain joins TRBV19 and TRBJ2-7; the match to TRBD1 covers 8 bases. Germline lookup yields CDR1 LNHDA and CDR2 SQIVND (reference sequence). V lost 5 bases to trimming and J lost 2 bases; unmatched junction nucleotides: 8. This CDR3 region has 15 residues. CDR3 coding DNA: TGTGCCAGTAGTCCACCCGGGACAGGCCCCTACGAGCAGTACTTC. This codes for CASSPPGTGPYEQYF. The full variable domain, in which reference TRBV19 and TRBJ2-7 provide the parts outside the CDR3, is DGGITQSPKYLFRKEGQNVTLSCEQNLNHDAMYWYRQDPGQGLRLIYYSQIVNDFQKGDIAEGYSVSREKKESFPLTVTSAQKNPTAFYLCASSPPGTGPYEQYFGPGTRLTVT.

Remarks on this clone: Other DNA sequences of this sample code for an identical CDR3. The CDR3 loop reads CASSPPGRVYGYTF. The CDR3 bases are TGTGCCAGCTCACCACCCGGGCGGGTCTATGGCTACACCTTC. This chain connects TRBV18 to TRBJ1-2; the D is unclear. V gave up 0 bases and J gave up 4 bases, with 9 bases separating them. The length of the CDR3 is 14 residues. From germline, CDR1 is KGHSH and CDR2 LQKENI. Variable domain in full (rest from reference TRBV18 and TRBJ1-2): NAGVMQNPRHLVRRRGQEARLRCSPMKGHSHVYWYRQLPEEGLKFMVYLQKENIIDESGMPKERFSAEFPKEGPSILRIQQVVRGDSAAYFCASSPPGRVYGYTFGSGTRLTVV.

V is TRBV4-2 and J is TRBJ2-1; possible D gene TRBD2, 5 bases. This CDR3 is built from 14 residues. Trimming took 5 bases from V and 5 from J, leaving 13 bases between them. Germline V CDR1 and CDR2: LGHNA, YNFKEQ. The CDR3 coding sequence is TGTGCCAGCAGCGCAAGGGAGATAAACAATGAGCAGTTCTTC. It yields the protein CASSAREINNEQFF.

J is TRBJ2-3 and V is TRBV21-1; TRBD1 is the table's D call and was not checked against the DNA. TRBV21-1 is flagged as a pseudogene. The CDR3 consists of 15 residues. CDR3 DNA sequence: TGTGCCAGCAGCTTCTCCGGGACAGGGACAGATACGCAGTATTTT. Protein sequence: CASSFSGTGTDTQYF.

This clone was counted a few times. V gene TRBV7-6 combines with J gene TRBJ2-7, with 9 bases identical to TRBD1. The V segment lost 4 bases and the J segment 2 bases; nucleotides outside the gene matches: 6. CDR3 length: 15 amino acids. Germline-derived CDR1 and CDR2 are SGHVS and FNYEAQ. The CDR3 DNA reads TGTGCCAGCAGCTCTATGGGACAGGGAACCTACGAGCAGTACTTC. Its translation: CASSSMGQGTYEQYF.

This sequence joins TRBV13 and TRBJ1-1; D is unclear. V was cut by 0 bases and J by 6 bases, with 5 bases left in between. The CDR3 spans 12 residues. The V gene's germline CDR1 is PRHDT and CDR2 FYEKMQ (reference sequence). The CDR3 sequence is CASSLGVSEAFF. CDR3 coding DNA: TGTGCCAGCAGCTTAGGCGTATCTGAAGCTTTCTTT. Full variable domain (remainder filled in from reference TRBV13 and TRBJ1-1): AAGVIQSPRHLIKEKRETATLKCYPIPRHDTVYWYQQGPGQDPQFLISFYEKMQSDKGSIPDRFSAQQFSDYHSELNMSSLELGDSALYFCASSLGVSEAFFGQGTRLTVV.

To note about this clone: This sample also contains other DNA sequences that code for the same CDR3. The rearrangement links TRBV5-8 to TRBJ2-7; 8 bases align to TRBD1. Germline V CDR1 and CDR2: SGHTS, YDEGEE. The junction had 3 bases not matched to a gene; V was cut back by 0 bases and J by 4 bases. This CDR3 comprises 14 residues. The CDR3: CASSLADRGYEQYF. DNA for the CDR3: TGTGCCAGCAGCTTGGCCGACAGGGGATACGAGCAGTACTTC.

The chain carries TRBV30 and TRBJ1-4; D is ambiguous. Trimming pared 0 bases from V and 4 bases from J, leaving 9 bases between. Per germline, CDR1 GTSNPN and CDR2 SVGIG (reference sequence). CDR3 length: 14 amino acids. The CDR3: CAWSVRHRNEKLFF. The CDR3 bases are TGTGCCTGGAGTGTACGGCACCGTAATGAAAAACTGTTTTTT.

CDR3: CASSELWATNEKLFF. In DNA, the CDR3 is TGTGCCAGCAGTGAATTATGGGCAACTAATGAAAAACTGTTTTTT. The chain has TRBV6-1 and TRBJ1-4; D gene uncertain. Between the trimmed V and J ends, which lost 2 bases and 0 bases, there was a span of 7 bases. Germline lookup yields CDR1 MNHNS and CDR2 SASEGT. The CDR3 sequence is 15 residues long.

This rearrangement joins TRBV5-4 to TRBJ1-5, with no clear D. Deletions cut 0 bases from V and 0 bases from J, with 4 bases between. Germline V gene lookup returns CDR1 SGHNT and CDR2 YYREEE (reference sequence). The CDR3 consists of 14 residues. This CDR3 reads CASSLGPSNQPQHF. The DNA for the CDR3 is TGTGCCAGCAGCTTGGGGCCTAGCAATCAGCCCCAGCATTTT.

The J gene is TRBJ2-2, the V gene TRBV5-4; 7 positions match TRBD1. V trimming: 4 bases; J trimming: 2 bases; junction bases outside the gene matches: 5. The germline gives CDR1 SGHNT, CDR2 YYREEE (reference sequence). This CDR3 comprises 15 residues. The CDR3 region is CASSPGGANTGELFF. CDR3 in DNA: TGTGCCAGCAGCCCAGGGGGAGCCAACACCGGGGAGCTGTTTTTT. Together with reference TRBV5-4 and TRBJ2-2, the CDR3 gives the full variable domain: ETGVTQSPTHLIKTRGQQVTLRCSSQSGHNTVSWYQQALGQGPQFIFQYYREEENGRGNFPPRFSGLQFPNYSSELNVNALELDDSALYLCASSPGGANTGELFFGEGSRLTVL.

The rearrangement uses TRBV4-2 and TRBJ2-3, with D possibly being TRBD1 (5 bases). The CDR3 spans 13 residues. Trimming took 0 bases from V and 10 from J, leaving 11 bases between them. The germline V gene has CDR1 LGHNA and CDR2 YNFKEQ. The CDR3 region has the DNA TGTGCCAGCAGCCAAGAGGGGCAAACTGCGCAGTATTTT. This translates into CASSQEGQTAQYF.

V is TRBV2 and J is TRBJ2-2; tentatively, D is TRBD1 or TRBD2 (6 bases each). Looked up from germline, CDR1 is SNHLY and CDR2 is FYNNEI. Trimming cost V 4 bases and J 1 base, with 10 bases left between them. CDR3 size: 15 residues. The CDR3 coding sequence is TGTGCCAGCAGTGGGGGGGCTGGGAACACCGGGGAGCTGTTTTTT. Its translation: CASSGGAGNTGELFF.

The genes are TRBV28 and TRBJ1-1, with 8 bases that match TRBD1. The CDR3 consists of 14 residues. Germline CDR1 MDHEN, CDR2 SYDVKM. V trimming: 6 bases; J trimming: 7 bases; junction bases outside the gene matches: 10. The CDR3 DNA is TGTGCCAGCAGAATTATTACAGGGGGGGTTGAAGCTTTCTTT. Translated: CASRIITGGVEAFF. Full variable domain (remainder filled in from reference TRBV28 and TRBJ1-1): DVKVTQSSRYLVKRTGEKVFLECVQDMDHENMFWYRQDPGLGLRLIYFSYDVKMKEKGDIPEGYSVSREKKERFSLILESASTNQTSMYLCASRIITGGVEAFFGQGTRLTVV.

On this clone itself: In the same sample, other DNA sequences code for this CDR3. Here the CDR3 DNA reads TGCAGTGCTAGTAGTGTAAACACTGAAGCTTTCTTT. Translating it yields CSASSVNTEAFF. This chain joins TRBV20-1 and TRBJ1-1; D not certain. The V end was cut by 3 bases, the J end by 2 bases, with 7 bases between. Germline-derived CDR1 and CDR2 are DFQATT and SNEGSKA (reference sequence). The CDR3 runs to 12 residues.

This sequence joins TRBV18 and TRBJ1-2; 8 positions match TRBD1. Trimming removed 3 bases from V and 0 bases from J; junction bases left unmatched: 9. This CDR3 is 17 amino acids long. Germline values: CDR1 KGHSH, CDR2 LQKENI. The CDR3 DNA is TGTGCCAGCTCACCCCCGCCGGGGACAGGAACTAACTATGGCTACACCTTC. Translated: CASSPPPGTGTNYGYTF.

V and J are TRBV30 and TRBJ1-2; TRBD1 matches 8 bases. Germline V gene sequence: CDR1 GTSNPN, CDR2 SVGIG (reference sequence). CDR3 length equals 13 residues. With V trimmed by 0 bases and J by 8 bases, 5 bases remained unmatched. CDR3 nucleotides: TGTGCCTGGAGTGTACAGGGGGTGGACGGCTACACCTTC. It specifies CAWSVQGVDGYTF.

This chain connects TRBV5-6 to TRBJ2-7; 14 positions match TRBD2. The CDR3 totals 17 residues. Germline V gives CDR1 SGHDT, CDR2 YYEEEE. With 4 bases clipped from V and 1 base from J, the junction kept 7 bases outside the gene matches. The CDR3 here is CASSRRGTSGSSYEQYF. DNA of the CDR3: TGTGCCAGCAGCCGACGTGGGACTAGCGGGAGTTCCTACGAGCAGTACTTC. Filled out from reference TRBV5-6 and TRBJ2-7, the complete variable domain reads DAGVTQSPTHLIKTRGQQVTLRCSPKSGHDTVSWYQQALGQGPQFIFQYYEEEERQRGNFPDRFSGHQFPNYSSELNVNALLLGDSALYLCASSRRGTSGSSYEQYFGPGTRLTVT.

In DNA, the CDR3 is TGTGCCAGCAGCAACCTTCAGACTAGCGGGGGGTCCACAGATACGCAGTATTTT. The encoded protein is CASSNLQTSGGSTDTQYF. The rearrangement joins TRBV27 to TRBJ2-3; 13 bases align to TRBD2. The CDR3 is 18 residues long. CDR1 is MNHEY and CDR2 is SMNVEV in the germline V gene (reference sequence). The junction had 11 bases not matched to a gene; V was cut back by 6 bases and J by 2 bases.

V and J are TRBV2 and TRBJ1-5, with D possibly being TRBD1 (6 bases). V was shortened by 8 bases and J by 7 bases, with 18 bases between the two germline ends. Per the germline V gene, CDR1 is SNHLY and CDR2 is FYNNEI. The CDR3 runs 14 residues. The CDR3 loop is CASAGGGMKQPQHF. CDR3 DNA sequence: TGTGCCAGCGCCGGAGGGGGGATGAAACAGCCCCAGCATTTT. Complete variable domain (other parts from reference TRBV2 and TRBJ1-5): EPEVTQTPSHQVTQMGQEVILRCVPISNHLYFYWYRQILGQKVEFLVSFYNNEISEKSEIFDDQFSVERPDGSNFTLKIRSTKLEDSAMYFCASAGGGMKQPQHFGDGTRLSIL.

CDR3 bases: TGTGCCAGCAGTTCCGATCTGGGCTACGAGCAGTACTTC. It yields the protein CASSSDLGYEQYF. The rearrangement joins TRBV27 to TRBJ2-7; D unresolved. Germline V gene lookup returns CDR1 MNHEY and CDR2 SMNVEV (reference sequence). With 4 bases removed from V and 3 bases from J, the gap between germline ends came to 10 bases. CDR3 length: 13 amino acids.

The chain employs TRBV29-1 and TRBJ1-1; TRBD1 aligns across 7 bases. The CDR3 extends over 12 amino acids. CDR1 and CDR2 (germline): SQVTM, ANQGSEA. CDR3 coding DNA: TGCAGTGCAACCCCAGGGGGTACTGAAGCTTTCTTT. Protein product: CSATPGGTEAFF.

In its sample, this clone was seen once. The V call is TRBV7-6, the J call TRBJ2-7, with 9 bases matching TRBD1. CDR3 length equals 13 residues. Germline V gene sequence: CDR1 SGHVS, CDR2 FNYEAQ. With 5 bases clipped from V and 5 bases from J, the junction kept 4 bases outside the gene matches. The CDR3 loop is CASSRDRVNEQYF. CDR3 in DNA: TGTGCCAGCAGCAGGGACAGGGTCAACGAGCAGTACTTC.

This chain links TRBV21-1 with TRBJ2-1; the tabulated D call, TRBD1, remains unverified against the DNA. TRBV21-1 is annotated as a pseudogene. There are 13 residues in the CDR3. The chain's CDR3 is CASSSQGGNEQFF. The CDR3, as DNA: TGTGCCAGCAGCTCCCAAGGGGGCAATGAGCAGTTCTTC.

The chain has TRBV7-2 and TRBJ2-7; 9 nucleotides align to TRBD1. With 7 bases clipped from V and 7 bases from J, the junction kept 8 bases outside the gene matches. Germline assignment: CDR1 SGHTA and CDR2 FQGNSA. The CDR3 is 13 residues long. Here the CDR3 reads CASTRDRAREQYF. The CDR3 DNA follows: TGTGCCAGCACCCGGGACAGGGCCCGAGAGCAGTACTTC.

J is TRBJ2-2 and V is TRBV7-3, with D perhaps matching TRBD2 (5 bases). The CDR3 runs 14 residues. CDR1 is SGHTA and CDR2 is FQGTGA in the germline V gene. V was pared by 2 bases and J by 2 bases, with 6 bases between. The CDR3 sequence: CASSLGGNTGELFF. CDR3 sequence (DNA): TGTGCCAGCAGCTTAGGAGGTAACACCGGGGAGCTGTTTTTT.

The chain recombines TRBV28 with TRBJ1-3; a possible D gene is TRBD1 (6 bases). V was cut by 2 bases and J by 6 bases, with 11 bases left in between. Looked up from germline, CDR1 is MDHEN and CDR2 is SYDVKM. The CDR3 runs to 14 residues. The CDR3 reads CASSLPYRANTIYF. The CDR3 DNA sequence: TGTGCCAGCAGTTTACCTTACAGGGCAAACACCATATATTTT.

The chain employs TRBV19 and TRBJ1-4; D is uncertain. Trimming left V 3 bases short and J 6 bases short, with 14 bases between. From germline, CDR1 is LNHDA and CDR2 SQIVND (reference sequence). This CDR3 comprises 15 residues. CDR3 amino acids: CASSMNKPGDEKLFF. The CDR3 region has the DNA TGTGCCAGTAGTATGAACAAACCTGGAGATGAAAAACTGTTTTTT.

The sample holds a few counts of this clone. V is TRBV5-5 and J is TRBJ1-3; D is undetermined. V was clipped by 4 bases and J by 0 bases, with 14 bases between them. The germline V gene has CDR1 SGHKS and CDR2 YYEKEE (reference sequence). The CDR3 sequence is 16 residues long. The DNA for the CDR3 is TGTGCCAGCAGCCGTCTGACTGGGAGCTCTGGAAACACCATATATTTT. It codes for CASSRLTGSSGNTIYF.

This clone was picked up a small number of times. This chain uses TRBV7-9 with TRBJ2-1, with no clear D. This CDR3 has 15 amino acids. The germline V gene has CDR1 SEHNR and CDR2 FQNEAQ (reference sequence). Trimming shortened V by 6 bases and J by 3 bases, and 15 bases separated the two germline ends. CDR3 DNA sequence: TGTGCCAGCAGGAGCCCCGCCGGAGACTACAATGAGCAGTTCTTC. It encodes CASRSPAGDYNEQFF.

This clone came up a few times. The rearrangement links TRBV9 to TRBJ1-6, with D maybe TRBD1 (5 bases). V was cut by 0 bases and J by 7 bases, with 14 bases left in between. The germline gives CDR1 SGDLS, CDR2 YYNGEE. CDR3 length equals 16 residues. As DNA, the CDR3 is TGTGCCAGCAGCGTAGGCTGGGGCTCGGTGAATTCACCCCTCCACTTT. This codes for CASSVGWGSVNSPLHF.

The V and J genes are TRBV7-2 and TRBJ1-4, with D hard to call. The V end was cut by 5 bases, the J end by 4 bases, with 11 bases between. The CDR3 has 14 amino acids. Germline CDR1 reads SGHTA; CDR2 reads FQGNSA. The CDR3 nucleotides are TGTGCCAGCAGCCTTAAGGCCTTTAATGAAAAACTGTTTTTT. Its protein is CASSLKAFNEKLFF.